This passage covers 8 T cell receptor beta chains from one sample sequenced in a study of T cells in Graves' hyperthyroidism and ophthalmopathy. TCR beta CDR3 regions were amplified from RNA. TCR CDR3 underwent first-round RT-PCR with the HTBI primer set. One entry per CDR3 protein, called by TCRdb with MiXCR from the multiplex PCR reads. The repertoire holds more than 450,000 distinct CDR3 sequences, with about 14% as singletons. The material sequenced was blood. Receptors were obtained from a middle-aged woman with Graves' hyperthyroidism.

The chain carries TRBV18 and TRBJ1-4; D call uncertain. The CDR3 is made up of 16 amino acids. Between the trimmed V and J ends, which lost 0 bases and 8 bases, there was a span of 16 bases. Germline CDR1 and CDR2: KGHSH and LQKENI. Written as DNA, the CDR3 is TGTGCCAGCTCACCACCGGGCAGTCATTCGCAAGAAAAACTGTTTTTT. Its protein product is CASSPPGSHSQEKLFF.

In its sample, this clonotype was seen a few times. The CDR3 sequence is CASSVEGSTGELFF. CDR3 bases: TGTGCCAGCAGCGTAGAGGGGAGCACCGGGGAGCTGTTTTTT. The rearrangement links TRBV9 to TRBJ2-2; either TRBD1 or TRBD2 may fit D (5 bases each). The CDR3 is 14 residues long. Trimming shortened V by 0 bases and J by 4 bases, and 7 bases separated the two germline ends. Germline V gene lookup returns CDR1 SGDLS and CDR2 YYNGEE.

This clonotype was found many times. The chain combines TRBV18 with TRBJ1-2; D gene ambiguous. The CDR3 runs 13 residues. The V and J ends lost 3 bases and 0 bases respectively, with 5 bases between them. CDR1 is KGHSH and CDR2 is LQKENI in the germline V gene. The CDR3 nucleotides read TGTGCCAGCTCACCCGGGTCTAACTATGGCTACACCTTC. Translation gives CASSPGSNYGYTF.

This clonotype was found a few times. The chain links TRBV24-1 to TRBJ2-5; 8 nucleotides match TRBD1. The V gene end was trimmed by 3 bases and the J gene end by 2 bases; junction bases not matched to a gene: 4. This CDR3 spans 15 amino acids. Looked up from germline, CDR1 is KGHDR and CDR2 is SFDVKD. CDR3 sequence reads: CATSDPGTGQETQYF. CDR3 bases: TGTGCCACCAGTGATCCCGGGACAGGACAAGAGACCCAGTACTTC.

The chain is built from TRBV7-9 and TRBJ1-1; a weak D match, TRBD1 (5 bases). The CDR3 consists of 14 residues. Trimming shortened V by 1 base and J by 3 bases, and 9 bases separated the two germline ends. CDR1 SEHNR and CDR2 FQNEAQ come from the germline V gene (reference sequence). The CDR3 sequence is CASSLVRGDTEAFF. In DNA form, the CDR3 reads TGTGCCAGCAGCTTAGTGAGAGGGGACACTGAAGCTTTCTTT.

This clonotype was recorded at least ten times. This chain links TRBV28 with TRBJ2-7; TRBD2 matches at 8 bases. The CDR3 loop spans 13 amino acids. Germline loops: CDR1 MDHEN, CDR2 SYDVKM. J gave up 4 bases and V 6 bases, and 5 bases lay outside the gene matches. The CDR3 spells CASSTSGVYEQYF. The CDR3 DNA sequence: TGTGCCAGCAGCACTAGCGGAGTGTACGAGCAGTACTTC.

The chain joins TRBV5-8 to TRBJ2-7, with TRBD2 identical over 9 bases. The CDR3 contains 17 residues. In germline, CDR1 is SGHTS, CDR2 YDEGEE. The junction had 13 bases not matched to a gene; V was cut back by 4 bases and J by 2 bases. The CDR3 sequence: CASSPPGTSRDAYEQYF. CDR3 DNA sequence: TGTGCCAGCAGCCCCCCTGGGACTAGCAGGGACGCCTACGAGCAGTACTTC.

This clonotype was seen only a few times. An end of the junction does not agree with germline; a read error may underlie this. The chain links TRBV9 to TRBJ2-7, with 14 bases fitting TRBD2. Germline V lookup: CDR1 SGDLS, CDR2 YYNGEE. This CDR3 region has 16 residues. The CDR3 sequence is CASSVGGLAGAYKQYF. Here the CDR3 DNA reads TGTGCCAGCAGCGTAGGGGGACTAGCGGGAGCCTACAAGCAGTACTTC.